This T cell receptor beta chain was profiled in a study of control samples from healthy donors and cancer patients. Sequenced by immunoSEQ multiplex PCR; TCRdb stores in-frame clones only, minus some. This table has 55,000 to 75,000 clones, 70% to 90% appearing once. A note on this clone: One end of the junction varies from germline; a read error may be responsible.

CDR1 is LGHNA and CDR2 is YNFKEQ in the germline V gene. The CDR3 runs 15 residues. The sample comprised PBMCs. The V and J genes are TRBV4-2 and TRBJ2-1; TRBD2 matches 7 bases. This TCR was recovered from a woman aged 50 to 60 with head and neck cancer. CDR3 in DNA: TGTGCCAGCAGCCAACCGACTAGCTCCTCCAATGAGCAGTTCTTC. Amino acids: CASSQPTSSSNEQFF.